The 28 T cell receptor beta chains in this list originate from one sample, sequenced in a study of blood T cell repertoires in COVID-19. The table came from immunoSEQ multiplex PCR; TCRdb's copy has only in-frame clones and leaves some out. The table has some 150,000 clones, approximately 90% seen once. Sample: peripheral blood. The source of these receptors is an elderly woman in a cohort sampled during active or convalescent COVID-19.

This chain uses TRBV25-1 with TRBJ1-4; tentatively, D is TRBD1 (6 bases). The CDR3 has 15 amino acids. Deletions cut 4 bases from V and 2 bases from J, with 11 bases between. Germline CDR1 is MGHDK and CDR2 is SYGVNS. The CDR3 is CASSVRGRTNEKLFF. CDR3 in DNA: TGTGCCAGCAGTGTCAGGGGCAGGACTAATGAAAAACTGTTTTTT.

The chain joins TRBV10-3 to TRBJ2-7; 7 bases agree with TRBD1. The CDR3 sequence is 14 residues long. Germline CDR1 is ENHRY and CDR2 is SYGVKD. Unmatched junction bases numbered 11, after V lost 10 bases and J lost 2 bases. The CDR3 spells CATADRPLTYEQYV. CDR3 bases: TGTGCCACCGCGGACAGGCCCCTAACCTACGAGCAGTACGTC.

This sequence joins TRBV6-1 and TRBJ1-1, with D perhaps TRBD1 (5 bases). Germline assignment: CDR1 MNHNS and CDR2 SASEGT. This CDR3 is built from 14 residues. V lost 0 bases and J lost 5, with 10 bases in between. In nucleotides, the CDR3 is TGTGCCAGCAGTGAAGCTCAGGGTTCGACTGAAGCTTTCTTT. Encoded protein: CASSEAQGSTEAFF.

CDR3 in amino acids: CASSTGQQAVGYTF. CDR3 bases: TGCGCCAGCAGCACCGGACAACAGGCGGTCGGCTACACCTTC. The chain recombines TRBV5-1 with TRBJ1-2; possibly TRBD1 for D (5 bases). CDR1 is SGHRS, CDR2 YFSETQ, per germline. V lost 4 bases, J lost 8 bases, and 18 bases lay in between. This CDR3 has 14 amino acids.

J is TRBJ2-5 and V is TRBV7-9, with 14 bases matching TRBD2. J lost 5 bases, V lost 5 bases, and 16 bases had no gene match. The germline gives CDR1 SEHNR, CDR2 FQNEAQ (reference sequence). This CDR3 region has 19 residues. CDR3 nucleotide sequence: TGTGCCAGCAGCCTAGGACTAGCGGGAGGCCTTTTCGGACGGGAGACCCAGTACTTC. It specifies CASSLGLAGGLFGRETQYF.

The chain combines TRBV18 with TRBJ2-3; D perhaps matches TRBD1 (6 bases). Germline V gives CDR1 KGHSH, CDR2 LQKENI. The CDR3 consists of 16 residues. V was pared by 3 bases and J by 3 bases, with 16 bases between. CDR3 coding DNA: TGTGCCAGCTCACCCGGACATCAGGGGTCTACAGATACGCAGTATTTT. The encoded protein is CASSPGHQGSTDTQYF.

This clone was found a few times. This sample includes further DNA sequences coding for the same CDR3. The chain carries TRBV19 and TRBJ2-2, with 10 bases fitting TRBD1. The CDR3 spans 15 residues. V was pared by 3 bases and J by 4 bases, with 2 bases of the junction left unmatched. Germline V gives CDR1 LNHDA, CDR2 SQIVND (reference sequence). The CDR3 sequence is CASSIGTGVTGELFF. The CDR3 DNA reads TGTGCCAGTAGTATCGGGACAGGGGTCACCGGGGAGCTGTTTTTT. Looking up the rest from reference TRBV19 and TRBJ2-2 gives the full variable domain: DGGITQSPKYLFRKEGQNVTLSCEQNLNHDAMYWYRQDPGQGLRLIYYSQIVNDFQKGDIAEGYSVSREKKESFPLTVTSAQKNPTAFYLCASSIGTGVTGELFFGEGSRLTVL.

The chain employs TRBV18 and TRBJ1-6; tentatively, D is TRBD1 (6 bases). The V end was cut by 4 bases, the J end by 10 bases, with 11 bases between. CDR1 is KGHSH, CDR2 LQKENI, per germline. The CDR3 is 13 amino acids. The CDR3 sequence is CASSHLQGSPLHF. CDR3 DNA: TGTGCCAGCTCACACCTTCAGGGGTCACCCCTCCACTTT.

The J gene is TRBJ2-7, the V gene TRBV6-2 or TRBV6-3, with D maybe TRBD2 (5 bases). The CDR3 spans 13 residues. V was trimmed by 5 bases and J by 6 bases, leaving 14 bases between them. The germline gives CDR1 MNHEY, CDR2 SVGEGT. The CDR3, as DNA: TGTGCCAGCAGTCCCAACCTAGCCTCCGAGCAGTACGTC. Its translation is CASSPNLASEQYV.

The V gene is TRBV19, the J gene TRBJ1-1; unclear D gene. The V end was cut by 3 bases, the J end by 4 bases, with 3 bases between. Germline lookup yields CDR1 LNHDA and CDR2 SQIVND (reference sequence). The CDR3 length is 11 residues. The CDR3 loop is CASSILTEAFF. The CDR3 nucleotides read TGTGCCAGTAGTATTCTCACTGAAGCTTTCTTT.

The J gene is TRBJ2-5, the V gene TRBV5-1, with 11 bases lining up with TRBD1. CDR1 is SGHRS, CDR2 YFSETQ, per germline. The J segment lost 4 bases and the V segment lost 2 bases, leaving 4 bases of the junction unmatched. This CDR3 is 15 amino acids long. CDR3 sequence: CASSFGTGGLETQYF. The CDR3 DNA is TGCGCCAGCAGCTTCGGGACAGGGGGTCTAGAGACCCAGTACTTC.

The chain combines TRBV29-1 with TRBJ1-6; D might be TRBD1 (5 bases). The CDR3 totals 13 residues. Germline V gene data show CDR1 as SQVTM and CDR2 as ANQGSEA. The ends were cut back, 5 bases at V and 10 bases at J, with 15 bases in the middle. The CDR3 here is CSVSTGSESPLHF. The CDR3 region has the DNA TGCAGCGTTTCCACAGGATCCGAGTCACCCCTCCACTTT.

The chain uses TRBV5-6 and TRBJ1-2, with no clear D. V lost 8 bases, J lost 0 bases, and 14 bases lay in between. Germline CDR1 reads SGHDT; CDR2 reads YYEEEE. This CDR3 comprises 14 residues. The CDR3 is CASNTGNSNYGYTF. DNA for the CDR3: TGTGCCAGTAATACCGGGAATTCTAACTATGGCTACACCTTC.

The rearrangement uses TRBV9 and TRBJ1-5, with D uncertain. CDR3 length: 14 residues. Trimming shortened V by 0 bases and J by 3 bases, and 7 bases separated the two germline ends. The germline V gene has CDR1 SGDLS and CDR2 YYNGEE. The CDR3 DNA follows: TGTGCCAGCAGCGTAGGACGGGTCAATCAGCCCCAGCATTTT. Its translation is CASSVGRVNQPQHF. Supplemented by reference TRBV9 and TRBJ1-5, the full variable domain reads DSGVTQTPKHLITATGQRVTLRCSPRSGDLSVYWYQQSLDQGLQFLIQYYNGEERAKGNILERFSAQQFPDLHSELNLSSLELGDSALYFCASSVGRVNQPQHFGDGTRLSIL.

The chain links TRBV4-1 to TRBJ2-4; a weak D match, TRBD1 (6 bases). V lost 5 bases and J lost 5, with 19 bases in between. CDR3 length equals 16 residues. Germline V gene data show CDR1 as MGHRA and CDR2 as YSYEKL. CDR3 sequence reads: CASSARPRDTQNIQYF. The CDR3 coding sequence is TGCGCCAGCAGCGCACGGCCCAGGGACACCCAAAACATTCAGTACTTC.

The chain links TRBV10-1 to TRBJ1-5, with 8 bases aligning to TRBD1. V dropped 2 bases and J dropped 3; count of bases not matched to a gene: 6. There are 16 residues in the CDR3. Germline assignment: CDR1 WNHNN and CDR2 SYGVQD (reference sequence). The CDR3 reads CASSERQGKYNQPQHF. The CDR3 coding sequence is TGCGCCAGCAGTGAGAGACAGGGGAAGTACAATCAGCCCCAGCATTTT.

The genes are TRBV7-6 and TRBJ2-2; D ambiguous. This CDR3 region has 14 residues. Germline CDR1 SGHVS, CDR2 FNYEAQ. V gave up 4 bases and J gave up 5 bases, with 11 bases separating them. CDR3 region: CASSSSRWTGELFF. The CDR3 DNA is TGTGCCAGCAGCTCCAGCAGGTGGACCGGGGAGCTGTTTTTT.

The V call is TRBV12-3 or TRBV12-4, the J call TRBJ2-7; possibly TRBD1 for D (6 bases). The V and J ends lost 3 bases and 7 bases respectively, with 13 bases between them. This CDR3 comprises 13 residues. In DNA form, the CDR3 reads TGTGCCAGCAGTTTTATCAGGGGCGAGGAGCAGTACTTC. It yields the protein CASSFIRGEEQYF.

The CDR3 DNA reads TGTGCCAGCAGCTTGGCTTTTAGGCAGGGCGGCGAAAAACTGTTTTTT. Its protein product is CASSLAFRQGGEKLFF. The chain has TRBV5-6 and TRBJ1-4, with D perhaps matching TRBD1 (5 bases). This CDR3 contains 16 residues. Trimming pared 0 bases from V and 8 bases from J, leaving 17 bases between. Per the germline V gene, CDR1 is SGHDT and CDR2 is YYEEEE.

The CDR3 DNA is TGTGCCAGCAGGAGTACAGGGACCAACTATGGCTACACCTTC. Translating gives CASRSTGTNYGYTF. The chain recombines TRBV28 with TRBJ1-2, with D possibly TRBD1 on 6 matching bases. Trimming took 6 bases from V and 2 from J, leaving 13 bases between them. Germline CDR1 and CDR2: MDHEN and SYDVKM. This CDR3 is 14 amino acids long.

V is TRBV5-4 and J is TRBJ1-4, with a possible D match to TRBD1 (6 bases). The CDR3 is 15 residues long. V was pared by 1 base and J by 6 bases, with 13 bases between. Germline V gives CDR1 SGHNT, CDR2 YYREEE (reference sequence). The CDR3 DNA is TGTGCCAGCAGCTTGCGGGGAGGGGGTGATGAAAAACTGTTTTTT. This gives the protein CASSLRGGGDEKLFF.

The chain has TRBV3-1 (or the pseudogene TRBV3-2) and TRBJ1-2; TRBD1 aligns across 7 bases. Germline V gives CDR1 LGHDT, CDR2 YNNKEL (reference sequence). CDR3 length: 15 amino acids. V lost 2 bases and J lost 2; bases outside the gene matches: 5. DNA of the CDR3: TGTGCCAGCAGCCAAAAGACGACAGGGAACTATGGCTACACCTTC. Its translation: CASSQKTTGNYGYTF.

V is TRBV12-3 or TRBV12-4 and J is TRBJ1-1; D might be TRBD1 (6 bases). The CDR3 is made up of 13 amino acids. Trimming pared 3 bases from V and 7 bases from J, leaving 12 bases between. CDR3 DNA: TGTGCCAGCAGTTTTAGTCAGGGGTATGAAGCTTTCTTT. As protein: CASSFSQGYEAFF.

This rearrangement joins TRBV19 to TRBJ1-1; D is possibly TRBD1 (5 bases). The V gene lost 9 bases and the J gene lost 3 bases, with 14 bases spanning the gap. There are 13 residues in the CDR3. Germline V CDR1 and CDR2: LNHDA, SQIVND (reference sequence). The CDR3 loop reads CASRGVADTEAFF. In DNA, the CDR3 is TGTGCCAGCCGGGGGGTGGCGGACACTGAAGCTTTCTTT.

The chain has TRBV5-1 and TRBJ2-3; the D gene is possibly TRBD1 (5 bases). The CDR3 is 18 residues long. Germline V lookup: CDR1 SGHRS, CDR2 YFSETQ. The V gene lost 4 bases and the J gene lost 0 bases, with 21 bases spanning the gap. The CDR3 bases are TGCGCCAGCAGCCCACGACAGAACCTTATCCTTAGCACAGATACGCAGTATTTT. It encodes CASSPRQNLILSTDTQYF.

The CDR3 nucleotides are TGTGCCAGCAGCGTAACACTAGCGGGGACCAATGAGCAGTTCTTC. This sequence encodes CASSVTLAGTNEQFF. This rearrangement joins TRBV9 to TRBJ2-1; 10 positions match TRBD2. The CDR3 is 15 amino acids. CDR1 SGDLS and CDR2 YYNGEE come from the germline V gene. Trimming removed 1 base from V and 6 bases from J; junction bases left unmatched: 4. Looking up the rest from reference TRBV9 and TRBJ2-1 gives the full variable domain: DSGVTQTPKHLITATGQRVTLRCSPRSGDLSVYWYQQSLDQGLQFLIQYYNGEERAKGNILERFSAQQFPDLHSELNLSSLELGDSALYFCASSVTLAGTNEQFFGPGTRLTVL.

This clone was detected a few times. The rearrangement uses TRBV9 and TRBJ2-1, with TRBD2 identical over 9 bases. The V gene end was trimmed by 4 bases and the J gene end by 5 bases; junction bases not matched to a gene: 7. This CDR3 has 15 residues. Germline CDR1 reads SGDLS; CDR2 reads YYNGEE. As DNA, the CDR3 is TGTGCCAGCAGCCCCCTCAGCGGGAGGAACAATGAGCAGTTCTTC. Encoded protein: CASSPLSGRNNEQFF.

The chain employs TRBV11-3 and TRBJ2-2; 11 bases line up with TRBD1. The CDR3 is made up of 16 amino acids. In germline, CDR1 is SGHNT, CDR2 YENEEA. V was pared by 11 bases and J by 6 bases, with 14 bases of the junction left unmatched. CDR3 protein: CAYTTWDRGSAGELFF. CDR3 nucleotides: TGTGCCTATACCACTTGGGACAGGGGGTCCGCCGGGGAGCTGTTTTTT.